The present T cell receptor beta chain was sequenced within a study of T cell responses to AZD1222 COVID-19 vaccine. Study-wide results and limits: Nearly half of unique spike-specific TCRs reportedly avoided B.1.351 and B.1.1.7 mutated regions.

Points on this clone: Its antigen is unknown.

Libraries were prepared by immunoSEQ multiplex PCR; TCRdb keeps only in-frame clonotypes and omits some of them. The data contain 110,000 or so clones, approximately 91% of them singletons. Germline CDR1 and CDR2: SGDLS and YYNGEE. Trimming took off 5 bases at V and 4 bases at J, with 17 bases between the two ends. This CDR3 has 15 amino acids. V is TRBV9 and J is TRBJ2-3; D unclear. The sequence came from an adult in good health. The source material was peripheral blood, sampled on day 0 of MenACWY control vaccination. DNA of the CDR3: TGTGCCAGCAGTGCTGGAGCCGTGAGGTCAGATACGCAGTATTTT. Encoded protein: CASSAGAVRSDTQYF.